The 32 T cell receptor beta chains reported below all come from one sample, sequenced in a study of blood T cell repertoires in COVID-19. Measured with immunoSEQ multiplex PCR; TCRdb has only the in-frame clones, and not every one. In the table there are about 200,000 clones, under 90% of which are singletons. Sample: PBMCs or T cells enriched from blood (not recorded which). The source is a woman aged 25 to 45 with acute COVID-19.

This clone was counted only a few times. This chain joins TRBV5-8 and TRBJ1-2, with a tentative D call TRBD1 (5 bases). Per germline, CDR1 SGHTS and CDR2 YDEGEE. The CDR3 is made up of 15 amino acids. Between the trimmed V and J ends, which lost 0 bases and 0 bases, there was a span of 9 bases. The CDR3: CASSLGGPANYGYTF. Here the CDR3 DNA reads TGTGCCAGCAGCTTGGGGGGCCCCGCTAACTATGGCTACACCTTC.

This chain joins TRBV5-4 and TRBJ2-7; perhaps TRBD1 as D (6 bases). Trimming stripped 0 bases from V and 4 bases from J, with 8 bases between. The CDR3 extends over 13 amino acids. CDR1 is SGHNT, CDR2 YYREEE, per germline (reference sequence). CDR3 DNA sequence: TGTGCCAGCAGCTTGGCAGGGGTTTACGAGCAGTACTTC. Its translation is CASSLAGVYEQYF.

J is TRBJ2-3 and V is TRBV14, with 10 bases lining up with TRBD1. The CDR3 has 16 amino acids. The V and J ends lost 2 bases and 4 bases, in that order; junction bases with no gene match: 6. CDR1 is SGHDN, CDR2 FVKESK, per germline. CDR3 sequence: CASSQFGTGVSDTQYF. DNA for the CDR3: TGTGCCAGCAGCCAATTTGGGACAGGGGTGTCAGATACGCAGTATTTT.

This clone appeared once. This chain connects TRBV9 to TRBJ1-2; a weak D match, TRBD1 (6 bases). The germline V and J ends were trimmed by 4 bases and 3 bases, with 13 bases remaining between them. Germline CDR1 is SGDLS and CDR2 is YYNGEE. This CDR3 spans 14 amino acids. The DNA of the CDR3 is TGTGCCAGCAGCACACAGGGTAGCTACTATGGCTACACCTTC. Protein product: CASSTQGSYYGYTF. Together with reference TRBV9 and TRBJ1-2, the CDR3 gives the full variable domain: DSGVTQTPKHLITATGQRVTLRCSPRSGDLSVYWYQQSLDQGLQFLIQYYNGEERAKGNILERFSAQQFPDLHSELNLSSLELGDSALYFCASSTQGSYYGYTFGSGTRLTVV.

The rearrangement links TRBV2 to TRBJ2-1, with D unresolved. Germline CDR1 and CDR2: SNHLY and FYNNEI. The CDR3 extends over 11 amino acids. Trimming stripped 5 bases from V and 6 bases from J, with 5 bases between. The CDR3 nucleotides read TGTGCCAGCAGTCCCGTCAATGAGCAGTTCTTC. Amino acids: CASSPVNEQFF. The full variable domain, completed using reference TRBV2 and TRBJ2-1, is EPEVTQTPSHQVTQMGQEVILRCVPISNHLYFYWYRQILGQKVEFLVSFYNNEISEKSEIFDDQFSVERPDGSNFTLKIRSTKLEDSAMYFCASSPVNEQFFGPGTRLTVL.

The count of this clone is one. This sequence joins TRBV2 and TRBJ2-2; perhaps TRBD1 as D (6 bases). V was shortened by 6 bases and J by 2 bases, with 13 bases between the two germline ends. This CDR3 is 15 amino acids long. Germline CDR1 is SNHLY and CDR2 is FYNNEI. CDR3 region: CASSDPGTNTGELFF. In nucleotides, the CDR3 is TGTGCCAGCAGCGACCCCGGGACAAACACCGGGGAGCTGTTTTTT. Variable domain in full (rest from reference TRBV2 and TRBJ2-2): EPEVTQTPSHQVTQMGQEVILRCVPISNHLYFYWYRQILGQKVEFLVSFYNNEISEKSEIFDDQFSVERPDGSNFTLKIRSTKLEDSAMYFCASSDPGTNTGELFFGEGSRLTVL.

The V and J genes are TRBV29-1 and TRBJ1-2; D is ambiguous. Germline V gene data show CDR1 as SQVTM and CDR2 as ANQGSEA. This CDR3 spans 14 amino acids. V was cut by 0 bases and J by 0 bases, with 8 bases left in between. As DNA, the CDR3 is TGCAGCGTTGAAGAACTTGGGCCTAACTATGGCTACACCTTC. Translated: CSVEELGPNYGYTF.

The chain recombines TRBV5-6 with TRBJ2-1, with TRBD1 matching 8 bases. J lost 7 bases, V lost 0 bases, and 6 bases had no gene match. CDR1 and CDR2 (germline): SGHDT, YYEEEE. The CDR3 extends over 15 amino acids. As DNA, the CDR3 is TGTGCCAGCAGCTTGGCCCAGGGGGCAGTGAATGAGCAGTTCTTC. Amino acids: CASSLAQGAVNEQFF.

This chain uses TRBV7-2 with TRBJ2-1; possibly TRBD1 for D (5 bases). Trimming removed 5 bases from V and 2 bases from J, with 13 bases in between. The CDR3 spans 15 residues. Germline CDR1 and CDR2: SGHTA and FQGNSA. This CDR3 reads CASSVGVGPYNEQFF. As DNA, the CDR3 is TGTGCCAGCAGCGTCGGAGTGGGGCCCTACAATGAGCAGTTCTTC.

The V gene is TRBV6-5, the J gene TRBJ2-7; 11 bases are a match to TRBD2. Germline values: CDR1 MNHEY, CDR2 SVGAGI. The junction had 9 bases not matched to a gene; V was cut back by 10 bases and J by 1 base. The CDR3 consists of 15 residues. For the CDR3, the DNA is TGTGCCACCCAACTGACTAGCGGGGCATCCTACGAGCAGTACTTC. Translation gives CATQLTSGASYEQYF.

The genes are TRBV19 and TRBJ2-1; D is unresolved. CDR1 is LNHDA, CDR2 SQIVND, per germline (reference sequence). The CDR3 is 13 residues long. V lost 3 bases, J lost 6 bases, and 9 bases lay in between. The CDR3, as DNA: TGTGCCAGTAGTATGAGTGTTCCCAATGAGCAGTTCTTC. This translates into CASSMSVPNEQFF.

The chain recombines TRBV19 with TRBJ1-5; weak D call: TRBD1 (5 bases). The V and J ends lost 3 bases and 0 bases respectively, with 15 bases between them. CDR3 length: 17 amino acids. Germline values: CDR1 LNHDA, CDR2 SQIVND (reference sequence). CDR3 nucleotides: TGTGCCAGTAGTATCGGGGGTCAGGCGTATAGCAATCAGCCCCAGCATTTT. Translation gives CASSIGGQAYSNQPQHF.

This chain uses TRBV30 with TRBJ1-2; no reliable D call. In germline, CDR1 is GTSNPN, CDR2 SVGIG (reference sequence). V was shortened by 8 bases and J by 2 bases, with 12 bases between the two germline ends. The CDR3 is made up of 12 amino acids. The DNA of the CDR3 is TGTGCCGTAGTTGACAACAACTATGGCTACACCTTC. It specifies CAVVDNNYGYTF.

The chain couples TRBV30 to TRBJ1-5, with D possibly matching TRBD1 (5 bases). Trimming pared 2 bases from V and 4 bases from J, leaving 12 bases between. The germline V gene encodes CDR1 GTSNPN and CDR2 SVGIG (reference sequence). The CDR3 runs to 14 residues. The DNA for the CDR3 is TGTGCCTGGAGTCAACCAGGGCCTAATCAGCCCCAGCATTTT. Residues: CAWSQPGPNQPQHF.

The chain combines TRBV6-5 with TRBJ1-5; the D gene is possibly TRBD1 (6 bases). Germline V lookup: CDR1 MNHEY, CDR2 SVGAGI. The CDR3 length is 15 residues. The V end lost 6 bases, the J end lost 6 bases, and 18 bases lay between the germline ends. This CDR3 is CASSTNTGGGQPQHF. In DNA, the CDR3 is TGTGCCAGCAGCACCAACACGGGAGGGGGTCAGCCCCAGCATTTT.

Written as DNA, the CDR3 is TGTGCCAGCAGGGAGACAGGGCCCTCTAATCAGCCCCAGCATTTT. It is translated as CASRETGPSNQPQHF. The chain is built from TRBV2 and TRBJ1-5; 7 bases match TRBD1. Germline CDR1 and CDR2: SNHLY and FYNNEI. V was clipped by 6 bases and J by 4 bases; unmatched bases: 9. The CDR3 loop spans 15 amino acids.

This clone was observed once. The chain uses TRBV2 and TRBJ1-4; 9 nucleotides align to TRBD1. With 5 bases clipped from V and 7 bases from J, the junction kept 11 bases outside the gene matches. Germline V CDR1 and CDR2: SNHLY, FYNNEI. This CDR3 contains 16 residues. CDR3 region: CASSPPRTGEPEKLFF. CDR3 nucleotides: TGTGCCAGCAGTCCACCCCGGACAGGGGAGCCTGAAAAACTGTTTTTT.

The CDR3 DNA reads TGTGCCAGCAGTGAAGGGCTCAGAAACACCGGGGAGCTGTTTTTT. Its translation is CASSEGLRNTGELFF. V usage is TRBV2 and J usage is TRBJ2-2; D is unclear. The CDR3 is made up of 15 amino acids. The germline V gene has CDR1 SNHLY and CDR2 FYNNEI. V shed 1 base and J shed 2 bases, with 8 bases lying between them.

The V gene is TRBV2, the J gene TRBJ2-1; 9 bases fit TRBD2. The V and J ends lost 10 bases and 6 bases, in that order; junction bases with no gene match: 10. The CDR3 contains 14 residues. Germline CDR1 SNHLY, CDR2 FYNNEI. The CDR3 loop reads CATRDRTSANEQFF. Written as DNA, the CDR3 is TGTGCCACCAGAGATCGGACTAGCGCCAATGAGCAGTTCTTC.

CDR3 sequence reads: CASSRQNARVLNSGNTIYF. The DNA for the CDR3 is TGTGCCAGCAGCCGTCAGAATGCCCGGGTTCTAAACTCTGGAAACACCATATATTTT. This sequence joins TRBV3-1 (or the pseudogene TRBV3-2) and TRBJ1-3; D is ambiguous. The CDR3 length is 19 residues. Looked up from germline, CDR1 is LGHDT and CDR2 is YNNKEL (reference sequence). Trimming took 4 bases from V and 0 from J, leaving 22 bases between them.

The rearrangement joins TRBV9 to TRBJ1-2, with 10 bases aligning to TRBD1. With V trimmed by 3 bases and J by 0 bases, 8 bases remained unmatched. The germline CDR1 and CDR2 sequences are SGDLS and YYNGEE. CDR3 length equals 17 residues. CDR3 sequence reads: CASSAGQGPTSNYGYTF. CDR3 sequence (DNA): TGTGCCAGCAGCGCGGGACAGGGGCCCACATCTAACTATGGCTACACCTTC.

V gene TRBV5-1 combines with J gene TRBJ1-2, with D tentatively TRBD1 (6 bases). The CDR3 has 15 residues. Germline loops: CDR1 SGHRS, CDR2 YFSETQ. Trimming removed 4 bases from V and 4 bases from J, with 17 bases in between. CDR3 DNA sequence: TGCGCCAGCAGCGTGTCAGAAGGGGGTTCCTATGGCTACACCTTC. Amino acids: CASSVSEGGSYGYTF.

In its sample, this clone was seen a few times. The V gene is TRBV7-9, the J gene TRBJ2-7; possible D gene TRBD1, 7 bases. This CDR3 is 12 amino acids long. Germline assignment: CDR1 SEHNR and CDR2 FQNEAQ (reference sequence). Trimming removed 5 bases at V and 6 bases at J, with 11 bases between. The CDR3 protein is CASSAGQPEQYF. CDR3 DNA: TGTGCCAGCAGCGCGGGACAGCCCGAGCAGTACTTC.

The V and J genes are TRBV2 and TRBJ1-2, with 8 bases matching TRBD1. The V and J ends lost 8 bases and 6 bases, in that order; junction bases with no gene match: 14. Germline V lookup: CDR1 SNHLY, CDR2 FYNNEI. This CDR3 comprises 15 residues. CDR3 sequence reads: CASGAGGATRHGYTF. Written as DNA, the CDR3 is TGTGCCAGCGGAGCAGGGGGCGCAACACGACATGGCTACACCTTC.

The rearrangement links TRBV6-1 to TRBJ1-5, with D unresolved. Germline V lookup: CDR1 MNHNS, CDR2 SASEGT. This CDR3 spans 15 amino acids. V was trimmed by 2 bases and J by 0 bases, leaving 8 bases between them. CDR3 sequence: CASSEFPYSNQPQHF. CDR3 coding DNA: TGTGCCAGCAGTGAATTTCCGTATAGCAATCAGCCCCAGCATTTT.

The CDR3: CASQFGYEQYF. Written as DNA, the CDR3 is TGTGCCAGCCAATTCGGCTACGAGCAGTACTTC. This chain links TRBV7-9 with TRBJ2-7, with D unclear. CDR1 and CDR2 from the germline V gene are SEHNR and FQNEAQ (reference sequence). CDR3 length equals 11 residues. V lost 8 bases and J lost 3, with 8 bases in between.

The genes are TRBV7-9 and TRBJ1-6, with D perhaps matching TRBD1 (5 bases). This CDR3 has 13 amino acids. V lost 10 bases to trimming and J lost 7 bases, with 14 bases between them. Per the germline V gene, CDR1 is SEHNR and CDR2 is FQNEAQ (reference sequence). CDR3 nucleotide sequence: TGTGCCACCAACAGACAGTTGAATTCACCCCTCCACTTT. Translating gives CATNRQLNSPLHF.

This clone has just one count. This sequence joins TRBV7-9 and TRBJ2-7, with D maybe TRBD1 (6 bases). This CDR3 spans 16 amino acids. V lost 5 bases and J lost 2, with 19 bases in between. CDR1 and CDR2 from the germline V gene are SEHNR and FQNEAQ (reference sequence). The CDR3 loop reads CASSPWTVQVPYEQYF. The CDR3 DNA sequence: TGTGCCAGCAGCCCTTGGACAGTTCAGGTCCCCTACGAGCAGTACTTC.

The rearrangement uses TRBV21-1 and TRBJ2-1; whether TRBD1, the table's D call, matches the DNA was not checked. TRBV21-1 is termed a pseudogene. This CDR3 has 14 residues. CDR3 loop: CASSKGHPWNEQFF. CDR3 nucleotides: TGTGCCAGCAGCAAGGGACACCCTTGGAATGAGCAGTTCTTC.

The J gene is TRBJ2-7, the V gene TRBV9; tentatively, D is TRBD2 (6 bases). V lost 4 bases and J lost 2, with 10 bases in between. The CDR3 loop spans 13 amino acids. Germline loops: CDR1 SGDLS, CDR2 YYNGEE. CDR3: CASSPGTPYEQYF. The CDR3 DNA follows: TGTGCCAGCAGCCCCGGGACTCCCTACGAGCAGTACTTC.

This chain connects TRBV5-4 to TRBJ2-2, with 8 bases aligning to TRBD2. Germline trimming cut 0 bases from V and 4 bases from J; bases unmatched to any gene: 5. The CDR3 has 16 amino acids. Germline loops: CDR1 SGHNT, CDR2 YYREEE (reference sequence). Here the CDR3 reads CASSLGSGGRTGELFF. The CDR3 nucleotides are TGTGCCAGCAGCTTGGGGAGCGGGGGACGCACCGGGGAGCTGTTTTTT.

Here the CDR3 reads CASTYRRPGTTGNTEAFF. The CDR3 DNA reads TGTGCCAGTACTTATCGCCGCCCTGGGACAACCGGGAACACTGAAGCTTTCTTT. The chain recombines TRBV19 with TRBJ1-1; tentative D call: TRBD1 (6 bases). Trimming removed 7 bases at V and 1 base at J, with 25 bases between. Germline CDR1 reads LNHDA; CDR2 reads SQIVND (reference sequence). The CDR3 runs 18 residues.